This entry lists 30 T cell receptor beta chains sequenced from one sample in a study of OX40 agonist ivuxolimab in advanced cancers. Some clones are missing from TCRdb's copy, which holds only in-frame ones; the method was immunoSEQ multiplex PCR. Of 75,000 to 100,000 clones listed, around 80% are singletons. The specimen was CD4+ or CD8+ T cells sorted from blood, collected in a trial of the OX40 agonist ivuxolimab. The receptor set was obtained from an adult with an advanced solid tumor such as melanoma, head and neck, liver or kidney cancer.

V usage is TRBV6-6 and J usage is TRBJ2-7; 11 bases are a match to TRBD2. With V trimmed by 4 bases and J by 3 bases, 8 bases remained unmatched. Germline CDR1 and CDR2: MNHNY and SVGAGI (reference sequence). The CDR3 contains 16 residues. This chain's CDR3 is CASSFGIAGGDYEQYF. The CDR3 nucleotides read TGTGCCAGCAGTTTCGGGATAGCGGGGGGGGACTACGAGCAGTACTTC.

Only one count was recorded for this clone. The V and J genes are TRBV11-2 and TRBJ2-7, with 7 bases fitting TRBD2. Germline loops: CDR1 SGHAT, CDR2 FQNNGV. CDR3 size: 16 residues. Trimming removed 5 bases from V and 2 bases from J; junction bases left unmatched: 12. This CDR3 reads CASSATSERGTYEQYF. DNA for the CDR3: TGTGCCAGCAGCGCCACTAGCGAAAGAGGGACCTACGAGCAGTACTTC.

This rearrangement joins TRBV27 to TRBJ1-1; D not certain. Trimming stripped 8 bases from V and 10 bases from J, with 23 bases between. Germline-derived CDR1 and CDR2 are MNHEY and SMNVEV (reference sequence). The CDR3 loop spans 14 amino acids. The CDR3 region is CASPLSPPLRTAFF. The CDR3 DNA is TGTGCCAGCCCACTATCCCCTCCTTTGCGGACAGCTTTCTTT.

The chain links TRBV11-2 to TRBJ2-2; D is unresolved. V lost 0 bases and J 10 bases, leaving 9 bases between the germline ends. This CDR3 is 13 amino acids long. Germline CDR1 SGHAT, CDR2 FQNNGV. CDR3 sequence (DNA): TGTGCCAGCAGCTTAGATAGGAGCGAGGAGCTGTTTTTT. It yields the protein CASSLDRSEELFF.

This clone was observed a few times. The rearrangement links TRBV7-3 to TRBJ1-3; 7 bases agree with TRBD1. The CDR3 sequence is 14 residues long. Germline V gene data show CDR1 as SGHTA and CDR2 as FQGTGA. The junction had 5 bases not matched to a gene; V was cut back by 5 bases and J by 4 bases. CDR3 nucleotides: TGTGCCAGCAGCGCGACAGGGTCCGGAAACACCATATATTTT. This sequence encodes CASSATGSGNTIYF.

The CDR3: CASSWAGKAYEQYF. In DNA, the CDR3 is TGTGCCAGCAGCTGGGCAGGGAAAGCTTACGAGCAGTACTTC. This chain links TRBV11-2 with TRBJ2-7; possible D gene TRBD1, 5 bases. CDR3 length: 14 residues. Trimming shortened V by 4 bases and J by 4 bases, and 14 bases separated the two germline ends. Germline assignment: CDR1 SGHAT and CDR2 FQNNGV.

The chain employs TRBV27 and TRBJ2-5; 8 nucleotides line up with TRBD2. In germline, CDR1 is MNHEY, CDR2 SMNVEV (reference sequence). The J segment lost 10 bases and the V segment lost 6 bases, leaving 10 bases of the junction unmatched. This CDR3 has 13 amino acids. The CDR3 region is CASSAGAGVLQYF. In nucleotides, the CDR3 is TGTGCCAGCAGCGCCGGAGCGGGGGTACTCCAGTACTTC.

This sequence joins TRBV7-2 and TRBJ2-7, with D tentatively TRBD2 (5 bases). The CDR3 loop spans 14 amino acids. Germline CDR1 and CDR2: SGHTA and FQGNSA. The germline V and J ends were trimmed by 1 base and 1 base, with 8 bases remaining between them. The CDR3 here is CASSLGSASYEQYF. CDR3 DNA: TGTGCCAGCAGCTTAGGTAGCGCGTCCTACGAGCAGTACTTC.

The CDR3 reads CASRGGPEGYTF. CDR3 in DNA: TGTGCCAGCAGGGGAGGGCCGGAGGGCTACACCTTC. V and J are TRBV9 and TRBJ1-2; D remains ambiguous. The V gene's germline CDR1 is SGDLS and CDR2 YYNGEE. The CDR3 runs 12 residues. Trimming removed 5 bases from V and 8 bases from J, with 13 bases in between.

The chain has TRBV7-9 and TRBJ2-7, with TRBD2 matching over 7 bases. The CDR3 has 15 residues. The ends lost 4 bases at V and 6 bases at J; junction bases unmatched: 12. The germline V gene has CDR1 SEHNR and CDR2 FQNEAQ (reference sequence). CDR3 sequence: CASSSFKREIAEQYF. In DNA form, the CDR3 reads TGTGCCAGCAGCTCTTTTAAGCGGGAAATAGCCGAGCAGTACTTC.

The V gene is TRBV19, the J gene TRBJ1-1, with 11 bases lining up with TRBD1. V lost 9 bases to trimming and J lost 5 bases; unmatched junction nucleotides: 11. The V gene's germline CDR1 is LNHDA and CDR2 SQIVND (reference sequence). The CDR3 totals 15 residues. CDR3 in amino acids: CASSPDRGHGTEAFF. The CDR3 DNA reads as TGTGCCAGCAGCCCGGACAGGGGGCATGGGACTGAAGCTTTCTTT.

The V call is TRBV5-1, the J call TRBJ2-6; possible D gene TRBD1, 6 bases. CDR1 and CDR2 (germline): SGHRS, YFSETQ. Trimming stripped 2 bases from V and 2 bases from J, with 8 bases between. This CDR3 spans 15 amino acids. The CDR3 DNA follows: TGCGCCAGCAGCTTAGGACAGACTGGGGCCAACGTCCTGACTTTC. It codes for CASSLGQTGANVLTF.

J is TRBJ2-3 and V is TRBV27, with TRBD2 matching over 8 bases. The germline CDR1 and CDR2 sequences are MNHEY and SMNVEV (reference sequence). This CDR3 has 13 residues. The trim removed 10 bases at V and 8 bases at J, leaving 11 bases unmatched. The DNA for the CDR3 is TGTGCCACATCGACGGGGGGGCCTGGTACGCAGTATTTT. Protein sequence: CATSTGGPGTQYF.

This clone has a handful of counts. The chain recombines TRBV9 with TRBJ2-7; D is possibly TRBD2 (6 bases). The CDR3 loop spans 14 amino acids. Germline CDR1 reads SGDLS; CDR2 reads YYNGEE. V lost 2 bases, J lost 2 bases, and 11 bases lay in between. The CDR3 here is CASSVSGRTYEQYF. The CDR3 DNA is TGTGCCAGCAGCGTCAGCGGGCGGACCTACGAGCAGTACTTC.

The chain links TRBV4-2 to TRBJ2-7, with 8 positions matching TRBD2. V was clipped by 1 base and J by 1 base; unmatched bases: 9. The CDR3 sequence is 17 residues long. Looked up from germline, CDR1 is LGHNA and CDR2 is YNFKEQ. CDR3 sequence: CASSQAGGAGPSYEQYF. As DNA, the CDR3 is TGTGCCAGCAGCCAAGCGGGGGGGGCAGGACCTTCCTACGAGCAGTACTTC.

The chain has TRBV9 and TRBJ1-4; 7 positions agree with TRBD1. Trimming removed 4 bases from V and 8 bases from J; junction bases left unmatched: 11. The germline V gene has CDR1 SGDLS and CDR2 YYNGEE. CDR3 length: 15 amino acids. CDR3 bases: TGTGCCAGCAGCCCCCTACGGACAGGTTTCGAAAAACTGTTTTTT. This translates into CASSPLRTGFEKLFF.

CDR3 sequence: CASSPRTSGSHTGELFF. For the CDR3, the DNA is TGTGCCAGCAGCCCCAGGACTAGCGGGAGTCACACCGGGGAGCTGTTTTTT. This chain joins TRBV2 and TRBJ2-2, with TRBD2 matching 13 bases. The junction had 7 bases not matched to a gene; V was cut back by 6 bases and J by 3 bases. The CDR3 spans 17 residues. CDR1 and CDR2 from the germline V gene are SNHLY and FYNNEI.

CDR3 DNA sequence: TGCGCCAGCAGCCAAGTCCCATACTCGGGACAGGCCACCTACGAGCAGTACTTC. Residues: CASSQVPYSGQATYEQYF. The chain employs TRBV4-1 and TRBJ2-7; 8 bases match TRBD1. Germline V lookup: CDR1 MGHRA, CDR2 YSYEKL. The CDR3 contains 18 residues. Unmatched junction bases numbered 13, after V lost 1 base and J lost 2 bases.

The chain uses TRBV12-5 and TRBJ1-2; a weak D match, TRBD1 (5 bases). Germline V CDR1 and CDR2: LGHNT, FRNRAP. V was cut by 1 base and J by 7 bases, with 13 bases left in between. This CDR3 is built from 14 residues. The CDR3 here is CASGLDEGRGGYTF. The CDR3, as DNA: TGTGCTAGTGGTTTGGATGAGGGGCGGGGTGGCTACACCTTC.

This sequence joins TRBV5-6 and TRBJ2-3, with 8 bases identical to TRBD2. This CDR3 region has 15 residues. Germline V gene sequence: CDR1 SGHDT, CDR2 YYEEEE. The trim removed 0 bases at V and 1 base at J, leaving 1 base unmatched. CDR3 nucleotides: TGTGCCAGCAGCTTGGAACTAGCGGGCACAGATACGCAGTATTTT. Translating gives CASSLELAGTDTQYF.

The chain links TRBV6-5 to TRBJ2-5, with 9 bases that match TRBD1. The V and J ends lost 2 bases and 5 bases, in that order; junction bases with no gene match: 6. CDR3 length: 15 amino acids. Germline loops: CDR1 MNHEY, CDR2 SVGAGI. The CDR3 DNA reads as TGTGCCAGCAGTTACCACAGGGGGCTCTCGGAGACCCAGTACTTC. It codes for CASSYHRGLSETQYF.

The CDR3 reads CASSLENRYGYTF. Here the CDR3 DNA reads TGTGCCAGCAGCTTAGAAAACCGCTATGGCTACACCTTC. The chain combines TRBV7-2 with TRBJ1-2; D uncertain. Trimming left V 1 base short and J 4 bases short, with 7 bases between. There are 13 residues in the CDR3. Germline V gives CDR1 SGHTA, CDR2 FQGNSA.

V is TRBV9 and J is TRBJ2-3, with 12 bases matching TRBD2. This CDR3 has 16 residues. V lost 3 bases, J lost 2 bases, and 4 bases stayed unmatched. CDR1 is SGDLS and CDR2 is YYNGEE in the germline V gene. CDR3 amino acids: CASSASGRAITDTQYF. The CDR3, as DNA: TGTGCCAGCAGCGCTAGCGGGAGGGCCATCACAGATACGCAGTATTTT.

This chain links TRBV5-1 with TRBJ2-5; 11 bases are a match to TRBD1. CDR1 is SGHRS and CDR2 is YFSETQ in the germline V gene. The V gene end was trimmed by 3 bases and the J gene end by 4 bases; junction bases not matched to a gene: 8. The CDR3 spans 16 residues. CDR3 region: CASSSDWTGGAETQYF. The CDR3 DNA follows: TGCGCCAGCAGCTCCGACTGGACAGGGGGCGCAGAGACCCAGTACTTC.

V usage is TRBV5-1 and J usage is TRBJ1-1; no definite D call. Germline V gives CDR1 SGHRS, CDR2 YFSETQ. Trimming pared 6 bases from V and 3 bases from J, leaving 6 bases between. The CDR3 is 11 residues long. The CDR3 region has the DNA TGCGCCAGCACAGGAGACACTGAAGCTTTCTTT. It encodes CASTGDTEAFF.

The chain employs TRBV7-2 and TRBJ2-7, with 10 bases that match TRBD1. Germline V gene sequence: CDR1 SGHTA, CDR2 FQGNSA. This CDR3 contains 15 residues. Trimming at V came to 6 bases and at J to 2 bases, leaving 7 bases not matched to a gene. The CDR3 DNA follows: TGTGCCAGCAGTCCGGGACAGGGGAGGACCTACGAGCAGTACTTC. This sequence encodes CASSPGQGRTYEQYF.

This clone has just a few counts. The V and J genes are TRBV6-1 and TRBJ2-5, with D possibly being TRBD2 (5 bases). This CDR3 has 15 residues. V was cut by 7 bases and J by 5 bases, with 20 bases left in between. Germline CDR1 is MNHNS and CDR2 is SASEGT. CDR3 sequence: CASIRELSEYETQYF. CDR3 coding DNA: TGTGCCAGCATAAGGGAACTTAGCGAATACGAGACCCAGTACTTC.

In nucleotides, the CDR3 is TGTGCCAGCTCACCGCGGGGGGACGCATTGAATGAGCAGTTCTTC. This sequence encodes CASSPRGDALNEQFF. The chain carries TRBV18 and TRBJ2-1; 8 bases fit TRBD2. Per germline, CDR1 KGHSH and CDR2 LQKENI. The CDR3 extends over 15 amino acids. The V gene end was trimmed by 3 bases and the J gene end by 7 bases; junction bases not matched to a gene: 8.

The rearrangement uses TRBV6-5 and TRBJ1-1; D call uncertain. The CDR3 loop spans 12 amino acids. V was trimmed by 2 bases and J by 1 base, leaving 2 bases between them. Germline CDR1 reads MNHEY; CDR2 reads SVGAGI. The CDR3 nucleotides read TGTGCCAGCAGTTACGCGAACACTGAAGCTTTCTTT. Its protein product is CASSYANTEAFF.

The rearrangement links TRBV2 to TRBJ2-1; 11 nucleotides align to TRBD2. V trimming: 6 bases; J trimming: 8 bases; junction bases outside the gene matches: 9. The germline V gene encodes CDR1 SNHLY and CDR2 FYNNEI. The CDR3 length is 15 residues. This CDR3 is CASSTLAGVIDEQFF. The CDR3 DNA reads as TGTGCCAGCAGCACACTAGCGGGAGTAATAGATGAGCAGTTCTTC. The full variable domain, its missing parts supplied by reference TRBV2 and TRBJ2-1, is EPEVTQTPSHQVTQMGQEVILRCVPISNHLYFYWYRQILGQKVEFLVSFYNNEISEKSEIFDDQFSVERPDGSNFTLKIRSTKLEDSAMYFCASSTLAGVIDEQFFGPGTRLTVL.